Sequencing of this T cell receptor (beta chain) was carried out in a study of human T cells and chemical hapten exposure. Study context: Alopecia areata, totalis or universalis affected patients who were mostly female. General study points: Alopecia in all donors means immunity may differ from healthy individuals.

Authors' data handling: Sample TCR totals centred on a median of around 93,000, ranging about 20,000 to 700,000. TCRdb independently ran MiXCR on the RACE reads; one entry per CDR3 protein. The V and J calls, along with clone size, are taken from TCRdb and not from the paper's own processing. The sample carries a few hundred thousand distinct CDR3 sequences, more than 5% recorded once. Trimming removed 4 bases at V and 8 bases at J, with 23 bases between. The CDR3 spans 16 residues. Germline V gene lookup returns CDR1 MNHEY and CDR2 SVGAGI. The time point is: patch test 2, 6 weeks after DPC sensitization. As for treatment: therapeutic diphenylcyclopropenone sensitization with weekly scalp DPC. Prior to application of each patch test, blood was drawn. This clonotype was counted at least ten times. Its antigen remains unidentified.

Material: whole blood, obtained in connection with sensitization to the hapten diphenylcyclopropenone (DPC). This sequence joins TRBV6-5 and TRBJ1-1; the D gene is possibly TRBD1 (6 bases). This receptor was taken from a woman between 18 and 29 years old with alopecia areata. Some clones in this sample may be carry-over from other donors' samples. The CDR3, as DNA: TGTGCCAGCAGTTTCTCAAGGGCCGGCCCGGGGGGCGAAGCTTTCTTT. Encoded protein: CASSFSRAGPGGEAFF.